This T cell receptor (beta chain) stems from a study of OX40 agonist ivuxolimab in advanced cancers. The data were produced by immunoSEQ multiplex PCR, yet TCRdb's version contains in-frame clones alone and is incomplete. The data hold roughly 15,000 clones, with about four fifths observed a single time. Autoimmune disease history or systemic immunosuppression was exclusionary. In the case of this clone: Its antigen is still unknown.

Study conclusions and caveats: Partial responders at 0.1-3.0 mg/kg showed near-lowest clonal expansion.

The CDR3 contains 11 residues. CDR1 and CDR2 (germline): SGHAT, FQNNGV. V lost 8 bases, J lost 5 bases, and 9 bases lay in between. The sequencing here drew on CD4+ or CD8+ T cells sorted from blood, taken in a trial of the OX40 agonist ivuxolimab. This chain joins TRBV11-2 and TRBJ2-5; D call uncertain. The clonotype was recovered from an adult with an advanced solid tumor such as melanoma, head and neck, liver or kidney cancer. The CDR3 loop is CASGLTETQYF. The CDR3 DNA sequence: TGTGCCAGCGGCCTCACGGAGACCCAGTACTTC.